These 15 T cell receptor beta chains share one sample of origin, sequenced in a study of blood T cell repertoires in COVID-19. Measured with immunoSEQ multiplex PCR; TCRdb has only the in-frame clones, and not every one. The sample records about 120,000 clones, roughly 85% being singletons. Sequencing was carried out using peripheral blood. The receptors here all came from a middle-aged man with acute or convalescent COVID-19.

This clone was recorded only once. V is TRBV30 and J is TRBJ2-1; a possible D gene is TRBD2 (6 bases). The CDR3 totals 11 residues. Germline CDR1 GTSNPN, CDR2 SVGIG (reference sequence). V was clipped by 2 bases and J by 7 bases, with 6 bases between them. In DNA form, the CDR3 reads TGTGCCTGGAGTCGGGGGAATGAGCAGTTCTTC. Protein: CAWSRGNEQFF.

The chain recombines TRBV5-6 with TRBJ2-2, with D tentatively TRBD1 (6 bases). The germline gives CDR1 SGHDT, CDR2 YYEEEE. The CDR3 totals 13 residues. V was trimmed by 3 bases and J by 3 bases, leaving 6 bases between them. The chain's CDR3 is CASSYRDTGELFF. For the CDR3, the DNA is TGTGCCAGCAGCTACAGGGACACCGGGGAGCTGTTTTTT.

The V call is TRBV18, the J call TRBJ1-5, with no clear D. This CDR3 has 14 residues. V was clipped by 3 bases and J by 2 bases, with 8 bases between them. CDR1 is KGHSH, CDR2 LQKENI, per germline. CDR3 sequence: CASSPIAGNQPQHF. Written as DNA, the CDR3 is TGTGCCAGCTCACCTATAGCGGGCAATCAGCCCCAGCATTTT.

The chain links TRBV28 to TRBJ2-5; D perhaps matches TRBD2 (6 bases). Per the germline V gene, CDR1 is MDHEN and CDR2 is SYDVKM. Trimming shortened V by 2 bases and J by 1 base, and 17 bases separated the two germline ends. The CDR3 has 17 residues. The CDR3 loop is CASSLARTGVPQETQYF. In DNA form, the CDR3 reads TGTGCCAGCAGTTTAGCCCGGACGGGGGTTCCCCAAGAGACCCAGTACTTC.

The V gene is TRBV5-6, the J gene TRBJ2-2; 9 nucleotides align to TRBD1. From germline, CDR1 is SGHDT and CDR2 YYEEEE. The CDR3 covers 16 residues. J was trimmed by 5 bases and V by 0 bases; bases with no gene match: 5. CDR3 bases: TGTGCCAGCAGCTTGGCCGGGACAGGGAGAACCGGGGAGCTGTTTTTT. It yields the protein CASSLAGTGRTGELFF. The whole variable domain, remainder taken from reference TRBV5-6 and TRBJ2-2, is DAGVTQSPTHLIKTRGQQVTLRCSPKSGHDTVSWYQQALGQGPQFIFQYYEEEERQRGNFPDRFSGHQFPNYSSELNVNALLLGDSALYLCASSLAGTGRTGELFFGEGSRLTVL.

Here the CDR3 reads CASSLGGVGETQYF. CDR3 DNA sequence: TGTGCCAGCAGCCTTGGCGGGGTAGGGGAGACCCAGTACTTC. This chain links TRBV4-2 with TRBJ2-5, with D possibly TRBD2 on 6 matching bases. The CDR3 contains 14 residues. CDR1 is LGHNA, CDR2 YNFKEQ, per germline. Trimming cost V 4 bases and J 5 bases, with 14 bases left between them.

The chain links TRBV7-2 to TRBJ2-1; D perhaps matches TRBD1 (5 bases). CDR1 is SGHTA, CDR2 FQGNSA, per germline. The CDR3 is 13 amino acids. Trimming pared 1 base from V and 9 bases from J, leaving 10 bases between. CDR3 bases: TGTGCCAGCAGCTTAGAGCTAAGGGGTGAGCAGTTCTTC. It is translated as CASSLELRGEQFF.

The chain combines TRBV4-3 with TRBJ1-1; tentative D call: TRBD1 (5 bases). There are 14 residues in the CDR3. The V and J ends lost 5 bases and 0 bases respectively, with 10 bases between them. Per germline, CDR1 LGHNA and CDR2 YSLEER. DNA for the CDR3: TGCGCCAGCAGCGGGGCGGTGATGAACACTGAAGCTTTCTTT. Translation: CASSGAVMNTEAFF.

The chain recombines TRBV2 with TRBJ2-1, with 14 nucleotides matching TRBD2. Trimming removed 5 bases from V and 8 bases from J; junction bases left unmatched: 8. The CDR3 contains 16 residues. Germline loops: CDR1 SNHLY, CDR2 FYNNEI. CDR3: CASSIGTSGRVDEQFF. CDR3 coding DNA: TGTGCCAGCAGTATCGGGACTAGCGGGAGAGTCGATGAGCAGTTCTTC.

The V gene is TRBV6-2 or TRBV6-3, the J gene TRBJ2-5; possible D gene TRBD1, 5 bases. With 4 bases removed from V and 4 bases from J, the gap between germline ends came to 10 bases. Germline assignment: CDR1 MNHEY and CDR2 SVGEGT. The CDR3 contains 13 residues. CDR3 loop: CASSWGDGETQYF. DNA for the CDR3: TGTGCCAGCAGTTGGGGCGACGGAGAGACCCAGTACTTC.

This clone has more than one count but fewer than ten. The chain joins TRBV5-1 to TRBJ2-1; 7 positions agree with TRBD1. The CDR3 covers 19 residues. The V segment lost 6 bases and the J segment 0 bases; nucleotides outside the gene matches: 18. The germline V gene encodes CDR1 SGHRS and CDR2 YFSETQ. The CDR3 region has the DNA TGCGCCAGCAACATACGACAGGGCGGGCGGGCGAGCTCCTACAATGAGCAGTTCTTC. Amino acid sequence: CASNIRQGGRASSYNEQFF.

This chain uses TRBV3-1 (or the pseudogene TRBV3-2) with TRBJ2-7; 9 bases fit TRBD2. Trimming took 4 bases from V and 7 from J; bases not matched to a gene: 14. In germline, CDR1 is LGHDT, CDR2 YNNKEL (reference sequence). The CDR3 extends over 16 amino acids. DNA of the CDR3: TGTGCCAGCAGCCTCCTCGCCAGCGGGGGGCCTAAGGAGCAGTACTTC. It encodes CASSLLASGGPKEQYF.

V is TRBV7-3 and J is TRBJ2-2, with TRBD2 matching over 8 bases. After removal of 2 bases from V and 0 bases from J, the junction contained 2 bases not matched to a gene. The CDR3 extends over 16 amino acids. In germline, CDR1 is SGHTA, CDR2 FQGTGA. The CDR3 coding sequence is TGTGCCAGCAGCTTAGCGGGAGGCGCGAACACCGGGGAGCTGTTTTTT. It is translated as CASSLAGGANTGELFF.

The CDR3 DNA reads as TGTGCCAGCAGTAGCATCACAGGGCTTGCCGCCCCAGATACGCAGTATTTT. This translates into CASSSITGLAAPDTQYF. The chain employs TRBV2 and TRBJ2-3, with D possibly TRBD1 on 6 matching bases. Per the germline V gene, CDR1 is SNHLY and CDR2 is FYNNEI. This CDR3 has 17 amino acids. Trimming cost V 5 bases and J 4 bases, with 22 bases left between them.

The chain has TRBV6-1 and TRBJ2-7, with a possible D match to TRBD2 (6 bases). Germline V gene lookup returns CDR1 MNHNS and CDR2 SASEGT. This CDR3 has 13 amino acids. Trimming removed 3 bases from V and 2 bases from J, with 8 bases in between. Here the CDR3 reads CASSEGGPYEQYF. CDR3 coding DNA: TGTGCCAGCAGTGAGGGGGGTCCCTACGAGCAGTACTTC.